This T cell receptor (beta chain) was documented in a study of PD-L1 blockade in urothelial cancer. Study at large: Reported median T cell count for blood samples was 140,000 to 150,000. The study, taken as a whole, reports: TCR clonality was measured in pretreatment peripheral blood. Clonality below the median predicted better survival.

Diagnoses among patients were locally advanced or metastatic urothelial carcinoma. With respect to this clone: Its matching antigen is unknown.

CDR3 length: 14 residues. In germline, CDR1 is LGHNA, CDR2 YNFKEQ. Trimming cost V 0 bases and J 5 bases, with 9 bases left between them. The protocol was immunoSEQ multiplex PCR, while the TCRdb copy is restricted to in-frame clones and leaves out a portion. The data hold approximately 100,000 clones, with about nine tenths observed a single time. The chain employs TRBV4-2 and TRBJ2-3, with TRBD2 as a possible D gene (5 bases). The sample in question was PBMCs, obtained around atezolizumab (anti-PD-L1) treatment. The clonotype comes from an elderly woman with urothelial cancer. The CDR3 region is CASSQDLARDTQYF. The CDR3 DNA follows: TGTGCCAGCAGCCAAGATTTAGCGAGAGATACGCAGTATTTT.